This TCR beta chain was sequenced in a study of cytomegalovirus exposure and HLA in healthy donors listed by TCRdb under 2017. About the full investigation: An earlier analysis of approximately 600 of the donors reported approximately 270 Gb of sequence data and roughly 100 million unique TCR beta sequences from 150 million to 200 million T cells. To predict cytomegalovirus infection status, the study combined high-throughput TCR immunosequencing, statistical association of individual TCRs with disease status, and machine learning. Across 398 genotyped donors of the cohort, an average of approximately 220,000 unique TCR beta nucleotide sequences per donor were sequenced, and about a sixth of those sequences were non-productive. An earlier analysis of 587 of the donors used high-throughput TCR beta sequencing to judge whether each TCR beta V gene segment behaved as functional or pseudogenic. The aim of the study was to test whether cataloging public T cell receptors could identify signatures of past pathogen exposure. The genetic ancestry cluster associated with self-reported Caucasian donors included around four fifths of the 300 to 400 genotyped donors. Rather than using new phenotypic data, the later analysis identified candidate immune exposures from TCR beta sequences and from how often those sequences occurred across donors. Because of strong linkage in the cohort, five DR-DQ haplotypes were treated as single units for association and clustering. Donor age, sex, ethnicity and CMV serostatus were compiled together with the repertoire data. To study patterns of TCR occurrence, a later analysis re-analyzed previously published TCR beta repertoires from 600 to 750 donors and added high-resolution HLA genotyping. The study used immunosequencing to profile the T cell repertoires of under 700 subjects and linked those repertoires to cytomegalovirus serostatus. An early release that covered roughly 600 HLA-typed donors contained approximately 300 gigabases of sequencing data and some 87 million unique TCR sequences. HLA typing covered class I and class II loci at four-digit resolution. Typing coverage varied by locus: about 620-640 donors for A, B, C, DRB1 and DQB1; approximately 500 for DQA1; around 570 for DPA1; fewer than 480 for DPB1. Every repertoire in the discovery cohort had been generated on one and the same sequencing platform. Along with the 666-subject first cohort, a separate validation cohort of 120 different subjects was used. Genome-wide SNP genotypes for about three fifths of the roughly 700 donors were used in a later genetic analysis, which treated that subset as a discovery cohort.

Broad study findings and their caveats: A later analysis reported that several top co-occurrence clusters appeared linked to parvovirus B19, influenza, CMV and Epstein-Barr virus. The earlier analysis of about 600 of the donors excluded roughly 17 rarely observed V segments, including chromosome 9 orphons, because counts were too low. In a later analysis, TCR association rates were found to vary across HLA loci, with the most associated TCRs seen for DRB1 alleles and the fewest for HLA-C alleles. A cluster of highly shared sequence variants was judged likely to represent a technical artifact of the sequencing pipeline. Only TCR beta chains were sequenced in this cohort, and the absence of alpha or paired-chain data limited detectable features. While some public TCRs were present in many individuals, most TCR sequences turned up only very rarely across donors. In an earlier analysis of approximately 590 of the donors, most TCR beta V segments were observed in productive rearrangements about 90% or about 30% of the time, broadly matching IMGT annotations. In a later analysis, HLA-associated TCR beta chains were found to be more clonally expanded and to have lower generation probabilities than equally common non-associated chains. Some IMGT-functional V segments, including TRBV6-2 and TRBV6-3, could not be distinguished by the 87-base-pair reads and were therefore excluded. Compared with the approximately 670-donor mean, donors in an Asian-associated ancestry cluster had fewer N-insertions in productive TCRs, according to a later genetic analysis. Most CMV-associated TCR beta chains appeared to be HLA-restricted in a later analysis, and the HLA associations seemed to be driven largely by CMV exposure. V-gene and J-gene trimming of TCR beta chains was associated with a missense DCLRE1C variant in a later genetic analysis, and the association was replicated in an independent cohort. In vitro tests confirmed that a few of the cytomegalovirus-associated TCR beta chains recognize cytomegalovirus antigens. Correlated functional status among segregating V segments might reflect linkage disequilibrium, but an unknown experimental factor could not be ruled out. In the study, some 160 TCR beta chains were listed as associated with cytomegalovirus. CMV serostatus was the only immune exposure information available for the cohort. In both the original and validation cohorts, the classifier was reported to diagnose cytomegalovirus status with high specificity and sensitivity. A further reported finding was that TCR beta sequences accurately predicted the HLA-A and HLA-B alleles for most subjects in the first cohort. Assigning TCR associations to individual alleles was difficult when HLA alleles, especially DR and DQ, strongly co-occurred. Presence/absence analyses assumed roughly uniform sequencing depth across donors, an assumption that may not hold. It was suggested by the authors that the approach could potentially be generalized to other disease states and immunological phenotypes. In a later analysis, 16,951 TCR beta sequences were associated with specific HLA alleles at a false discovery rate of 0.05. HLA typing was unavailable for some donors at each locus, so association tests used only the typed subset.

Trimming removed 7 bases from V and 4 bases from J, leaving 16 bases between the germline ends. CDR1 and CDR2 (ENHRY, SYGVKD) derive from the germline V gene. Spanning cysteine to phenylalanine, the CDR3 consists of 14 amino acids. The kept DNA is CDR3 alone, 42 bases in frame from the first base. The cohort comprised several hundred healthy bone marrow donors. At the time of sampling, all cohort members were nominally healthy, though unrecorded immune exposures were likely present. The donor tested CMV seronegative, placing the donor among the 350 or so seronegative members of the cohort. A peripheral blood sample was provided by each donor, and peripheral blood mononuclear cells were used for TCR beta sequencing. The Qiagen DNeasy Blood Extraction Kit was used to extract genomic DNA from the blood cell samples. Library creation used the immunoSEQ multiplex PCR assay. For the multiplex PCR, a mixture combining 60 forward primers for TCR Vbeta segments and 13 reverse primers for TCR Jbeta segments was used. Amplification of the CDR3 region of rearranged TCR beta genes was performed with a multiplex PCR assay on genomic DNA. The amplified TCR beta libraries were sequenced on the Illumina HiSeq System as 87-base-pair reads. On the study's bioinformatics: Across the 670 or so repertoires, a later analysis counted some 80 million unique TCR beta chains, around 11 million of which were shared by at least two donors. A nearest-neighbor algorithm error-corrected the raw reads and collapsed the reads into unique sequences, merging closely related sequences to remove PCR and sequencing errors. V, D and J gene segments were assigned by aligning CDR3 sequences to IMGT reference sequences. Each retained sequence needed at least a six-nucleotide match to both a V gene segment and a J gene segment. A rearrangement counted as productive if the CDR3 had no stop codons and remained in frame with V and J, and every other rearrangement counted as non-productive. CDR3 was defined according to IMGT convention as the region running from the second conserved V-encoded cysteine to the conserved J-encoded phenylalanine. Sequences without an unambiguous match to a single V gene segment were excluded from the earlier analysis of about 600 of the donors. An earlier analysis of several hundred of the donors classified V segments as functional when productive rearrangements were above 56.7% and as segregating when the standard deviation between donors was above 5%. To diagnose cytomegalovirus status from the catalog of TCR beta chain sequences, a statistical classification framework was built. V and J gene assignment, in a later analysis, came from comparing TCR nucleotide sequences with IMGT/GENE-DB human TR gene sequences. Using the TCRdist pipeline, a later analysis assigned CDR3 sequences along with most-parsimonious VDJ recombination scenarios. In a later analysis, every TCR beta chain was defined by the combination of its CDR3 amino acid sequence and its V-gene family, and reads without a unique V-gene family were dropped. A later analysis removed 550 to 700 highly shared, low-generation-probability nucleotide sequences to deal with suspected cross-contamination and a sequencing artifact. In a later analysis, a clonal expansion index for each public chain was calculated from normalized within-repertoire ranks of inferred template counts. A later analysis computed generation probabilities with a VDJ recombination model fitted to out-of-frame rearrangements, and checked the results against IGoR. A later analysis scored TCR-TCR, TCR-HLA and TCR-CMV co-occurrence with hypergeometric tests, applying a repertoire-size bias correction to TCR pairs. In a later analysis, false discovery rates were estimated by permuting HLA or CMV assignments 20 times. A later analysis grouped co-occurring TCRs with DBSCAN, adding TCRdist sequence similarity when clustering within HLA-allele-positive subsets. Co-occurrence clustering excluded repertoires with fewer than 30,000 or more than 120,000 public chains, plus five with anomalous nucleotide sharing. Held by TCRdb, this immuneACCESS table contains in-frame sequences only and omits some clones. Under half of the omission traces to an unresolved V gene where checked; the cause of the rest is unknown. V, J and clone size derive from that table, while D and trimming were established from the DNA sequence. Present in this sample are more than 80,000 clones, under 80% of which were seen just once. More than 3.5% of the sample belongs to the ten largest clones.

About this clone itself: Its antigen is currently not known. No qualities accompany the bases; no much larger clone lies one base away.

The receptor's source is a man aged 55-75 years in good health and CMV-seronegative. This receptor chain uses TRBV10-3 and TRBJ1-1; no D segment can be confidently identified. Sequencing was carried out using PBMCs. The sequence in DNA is TGTGCCATCATCTCGGCATTGGAGGTCACTGAAGCTTTCTTT. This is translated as CAIISALEVTEAFF.